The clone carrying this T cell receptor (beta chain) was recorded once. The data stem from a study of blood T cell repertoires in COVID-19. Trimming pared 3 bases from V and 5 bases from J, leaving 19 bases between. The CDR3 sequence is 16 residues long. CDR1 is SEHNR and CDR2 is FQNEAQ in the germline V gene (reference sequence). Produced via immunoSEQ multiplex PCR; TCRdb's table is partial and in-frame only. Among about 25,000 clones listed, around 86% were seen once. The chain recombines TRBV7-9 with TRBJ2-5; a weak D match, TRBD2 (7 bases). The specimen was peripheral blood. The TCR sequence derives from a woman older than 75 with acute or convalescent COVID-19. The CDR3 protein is CASSLGGAGDGETQYF. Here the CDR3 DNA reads TGTGCCAGCAGCTTGGGGGGGGCGGGAGACGGGGAGACCCAGTACTTC.